The rows below give T cell receptor beta chains drawn from one sample of a study of cytomegalovirus exposure and HLA in healthy donors. The data were produced by immunoSEQ multiplex PCR, yet TCRdb's version contains in-frame clones alone and is incomplete. The data show about 150,000 clones, approximately 80% seen once. The specimen sequenced was PBMCs. These receptors came from a woman aged 40 to 55 in good health and CMV-seronegative. Each CDR3 is given with its conserved first and last residue. D genes are given only for firm matches. Size tells how often a clone was seen (once, few, many) or the class of an expanded clone, and some rows leave it out.

V gene,clone size,J gene,D gene,CDR3 DNA,CDR3 protein
TRBV9,NA,TRBJ2-5,NA,TGTGCCAGCAGCGTAGGGGCGGGATCTGCGGAAACCCAGTACTTC,CASSVGAGSAETQYF
TRBV7-9,NA,TRBJ2-3,NA,TGTGCCAGCAGCTTTGGCCTCACAGATACGCAGTATTTT,CASSFGLTDTQYF
TRBV6-4,NA,TRBJ2-7,TRBD2,TGTGCCAGCAGTCAGACAGGGACTAGCGGGGGCTACGAGCAGTACTTC,CASSQTGTSGGYEQYF
TRBV30,NA,TRBJ1-1,TRBD1,TGTGCCTGGACCAAGGGTTATTCTGGACAGGGGGCCCTTTTAGCTTTCTTT,CAWTKGYSGQGALLAFF
TRBV4-1,NA,TRBJ2-3,NA,TGCGCCAGCAGCCAAGATTCAGGGGCGCGCACAGATACGCAGTATTTT,CASSQDSGARTDTQYF
TRBV4-1,few,TRBJ1-1,NA,TGCGCCAGCAGCCCCCGAGGGGGGGCGAACACTGAAGCTTTCTTT,CASSPRGGANTEAFF
TRBV7-2,NA,TRBJ2-7,NA,TGTGCCAGCAGCTTATTTAGCGAAACCTACGAGCAGTACTTC,CASSLFSETYEQYF
TRBV28,NA,TRBJ1-1,NA,TGTGCCAGCAGAAGGGCCCAGGCCCCGGGGAGTGAAGCTTTCTTT,CASRRAQAPGSEAFF
TRBV5-1,NA,TRBJ2-7,NA,TGCGCCAGCAGCTTGGAGCAAGCGGGCTACGAGCAGTACTTC,CASSLEQAGYEQYF
TRBV27,NA,TRBJ1-5,NA,TGTGCCAGCAGTTTTGTCCAAAATCAGCCCCAGCATTTT,CASSFVQNQPQHF
TRBV30,NA,TRBJ2-1,NA,TGTGCCTGGAGTTCGGGAGTCTCCTACAATGAGCAGTTCTTC,CAWSSGVSYNEQFF
TRBV2,few,TRBJ2-7,TRBD2,TGTGCCAGCGGAGGGGCTAGCGGGAGTAAAAACGAGCAGTACTTC,CASGGASGSKNEQYF
TRBV4-2,few,TRBJ2-5,TRBD2,TGTGCCAGCAGCCAAGCGGTCGCGGGACTAGCGGGCCAAGAGACCCAGTACTTC,CASSQAVAGLAGQETQYF
TRBV25-1,NA,TRBJ1-1,NA,TGTGCCAGCAGTGAATCTGGACGGGGGGCTTTCTTT,CASSESGRGAFF
TRBV2,NA,TRBJ2-5,TRBD2,TGTGCCAGCAGAGAGCGGGGTAAAGAGACCCAGTACTTC,CASRERGKETQYF
TRBV6-6,NA,TRBJ2-1,TRBD2,TGTGCCAGCAGCTCCGGGACTAGCGGGAACAATGAGCAGTTCTTC,CASSSGTSGNNEQFF
TRBV7-8,NA,TRBJ2-7,TRBD1,TGTGCCAGCAGCTTAAAGGTGCAGGGGGCAAGCTACGAGCAGTACTTC,CASSLKVQGASYEQYF
TRBV28,NA,TRBJ1-2,TRBD1,TGTGCCAGCAGCGTACAGGGGGCGCGTCATGGCTACACCTTC,CASSVQGARHGYTF
TRBV29-1,NA,TRBJ1-2,NA,TGCAGCATTCACCGGGGGGAGGTCTATGGCTACACCTTC,CSIHRGEVYGYTF
TRBV27,NA,TRBJ1-5,TRBD1,TGTGCCACCAGGGACAGGGGGTTTTTCAGCAATCAGCCCCAGCATTTT,CATRDRGFFSNQPQHF
TRBV7-8,NA,TRBJ2-7,TRBD2,TGTGCCAGCACCCCCGCAATCCGAGGGGCTAGCGGGAGACAGTACTTC,CASTPAIRGASGRQYF
TRBV5-4,few,TRBJ2-5,TRBD2,TGTGCCAGCCGGTTCGGGCTAGCGGGAGGCCAAGAGACCCAGTACTTC,CASRFGLAGGQETQYF
TRBV4-1,NA,TRBJ2-7,TRBD2,TGCGCCAGCAGCCAAGTTCGACTAGCGGGAACTTACGAGCAGTACTTC,CASSQVRLAGTYEQYF
TRBV6-6,NA,TRBJ1-2,TRBD1,TGTGCCAGCAGTTCCGGGACAGCAAACTATGGCTACACCTTC,CASSSGTANYGYTF
TRBV7-9,few,TRBJ2-1,NA,TGTGCCAGCAGCGCCCTAGGAGCGGGCGGGGACAATGAGCAGTTCTTC,CASSALGAGGDNEQFF
TRBV29-1,NA,TRBJ2-1,NA,TGCAGCGGCACTGGGACTGCCAGCTCCTACAATGAGCAGTTCTTC,CSGTGTASSYNEQFF
TRBV7-9,NA,TRBJ2-2,NA,TGTGCCAGCAGCTTAGGGGAGTGGAGCACCGGGGAGCTGTTTTTT,CASSLGEWSTGELFF
TRBV4-1,few,TRBJ1-1,NA,TGCGCCAGCAGCCAAGAAAGCGCGGTGAACACTGAAGCTTTCTTT,CASSQESAVNTEAFF
TRBV11-3,NA,TRBJ2-7,TRBD2,TGTGCCAGCAGCCCCAGGGCTAGCGGTAACTACGAGCAGTACTTC,CASSPRASGNYEQYF
TRBV28,NA,TRBJ2-7,NA,TGTGCCAGCAGTCCCTGGACAGCCTACGAGCAGTACTTC,CASSPWTAYEQYF
TRBV5-1,NA,TRBJ1-1,NA,TGCGCCAGCAGCTTGGCAGGGGTAATGAACACTGAAGCTTTCTTT,CASSLAGVMNTEAFF
TRBV29-1,NA,TRBJ1-1,NA,TGCAGCGTTGTAGCAGGATGGGGGGTTGAAGCTTTCTTT,CSVVAGWGVEAFF
TRBV4-1,NA,TRBJ2-7,TRBD2,TGCGCCAGCAGCCAGGGGACGGGGGGGAGATCCTACGAGCAGTACTTC,CASSQGTGGRSYEQYF
TRBV27,few,TRBJ1-5,TRBD1,TGTGCCAGCAGTCCGGGGACAGGGAATCAGCCCCAGCATTTT,CASSPGTGNQPQHF
TRBV4-2,NA,TRBJ1-5,NA,TGTGCCAGCAGCCAAGACCCAGGCAGGTGGGATCAGCCCCAGCATTTT,CASSQDPGRWDQPQHF
TRBV10-1,NA,TRBJ1-4,NA,TGCGCCAGCAGTACAGGGACGGAAAAACTGTTTTTT,CASSTGTEKLFF
TRBV6-5,NA,TRBJ2-1,TRBD2,TGTGCCTGCACTAGCGGAGGGACCCTCGGGAATGAGCAGTTCTTC,CACTSGGTLGNEQFF
TRBV29-1,NA,TRBJ1-1,NA,TGCAGCGCCAGGGATAGCTCTAACACTGAAGCTTTCTTT,CSARDSSNTEAFF
TRBV10-1,NA,TRBJ2-1,TRBD1,TGCGCCAGCGGACAGGGGGCAGGTGAGCAGTTCTTC,CASGQGAGEQFF
TRBV7-6,NA,TRBJ1-2,TRBD1,TGTGCCAGCAGCTTGCGGACAGGGAGGAACTATGGCTACACCTTC,CASSLRTGRNYGYTF
TRBV11-3,NA,TRBJ2-7,NA,TGTGCCAGCAGCTTAGATCTAGCGAGGACCTACGAGCAGTACTTC,CASSLDLARTYEQYF
TRBV28,NA,TRBJ2-7,TRBD1,TGTGCCAGCAGTTTATATTCCCGGCGGGGACAGGGGTACCACGAGCAGTACTTC,CASSLYSRRGQGYHEQYF
TRBV7-6,once,TRBJ2-1,TRBD2,TGTGCCAGCAGCTTAGAGCCTAGCGGGACCCTAAGCTCCTACAATGAGCAGTTCTTC,CASSLEPSGTLSSYNEQFF
TRBV5-1,NA,TRBJ1-3,NA,TGCGCCAGCAGTTTTACAGGGATCGCTGGAAACACCATATATTTT,CASSFTGIAGNTIYF
TRBV6-5,NA,TRBJ1-2,NA,TGTGCCAGCAGTCGCCCAGGGACATATGGCTACACCTTC,CASSRPGTYGYTF
TRBV7-9,NA,TRBJ2-7,NA,TGTGCCAGCAGCGCACTGTCGACTTCGTACTTC,CASSALSTSYF
TRBV13,NA,TRBJ2-1,TRBD2,TGTGCCAGCAGCTTATCGCTAAGGACTAGCGGGAGGGCCGATAATGAGCAGTTCTTC,CASSLSLRTSGRADNEQFF
TRBV10-2,NA,TRBJ2-7,NA,TGCGCCAGCTCCCGTGGGGCGGGGTCCCTGGGAGAGCAGTACTTC,CASSRGAGSLGEQYF
TRBV7-7,NA,TRBJ2-7,NA,TGTGCTAGCAGCTTAGAAGGTTTAGGGGACGAGCAGTACTTC,CASSLEGLGDEQYF
TRBV23-1,NA,TRBJ2-7,TRBD1,TGCGCCAGCAGTCAATCGCGGGGACAGGGGTTCTACGAGCAGTACTTC,CASSQSRGQGFYEQYF
TRBV29-1,NA,TRBJ1-2,NA,TGCAGCGGGGAGTACAGTTATGGCTACACCTTC,CSGEYSYGYTF
TRBV21-1,NA,TRBJ1-6,NA,TGTGCCAGCAGTAAACGGGACAGTTCTTCACCCCTCCACTTT,CASSKRDSSSPLHF
TRBV5-1,NA,TRBJ2-1,TRBD1,TGCGCCAGCGGCGCCGGACAGGGCAATGAGCAGTTCTTC,CASGAGQGNEQFF
TRBV4-1,NA,TRBJ1-4,TRBD1,TGCGCCAGCAGCCAAGGCCACAGGGGCGGCGATGAAAAACTGTTTTTT,CASSQGHRGGDEKLFF